The TCR beta chain described here comes from a study of T cell changes during pregnancy in multiple sclerosis. The germline V gene encodes CDR1 MRHNA and CDR2 SNTAGT. This CDR3 comprises 12 residues. Trimming pared 4 bases from V and 2 bases from J, leaving 5 bases between. Clones were read by immunoSEQ multiplex PCR, and TCRdb kept only the in-frame ones, dropping some. The repertoire consists of tens of thousands of clones, with 80% to 95% occurring once and the leading ten covering approximately 0.7%. The chain employs TRBV6-4 and TRBJ1-1; D not resolved. The source of this sequence is a female donor with multiple sclerosis, enrolled in a pregnancy study. The material sequenced was CD4+ T cells from peripheral blood mononuclear cells, taken before pregnancy. Here the CDR3 reads CASSGPNTEAFF. The CDR3 DNA follows: TGTGCCAGCAGTGGGCCTAACACTGAAGCTTTCTTT.